This T cell receptor beta chain was found in a study of T cells in Graves' hyperthyroidism and ophthalmopathy. Researchers took RNA transcripts and amplified the TCR beta CDR3 regions from them. Initially, a first-round RT-PCR of the TCR CDR3 employed the HTBI primer set. MiXCR, applied by TCRdb to the multiplex PCR reads, yields one record per CDR3 protein. The sample shows about 580,000 distinct CDR3 sequences, roughly 14% of them seen only once. This clonotype was observed many times. Its antigen is not known. V lost 0 bases and J 0 bases, leaving 12 bases between the germline ends. The CDR3 runs to 16 residues. CDR1 and CDR2 (germline): SGHNT, YENEEA. Blood sampling occurred at first hyperthyroidism diagnosis, ahead of any ophthalmopathy symptoms. The study, taken as a whole, reports: Clonotypes that were expanded in thyroid above 0.001 mostly appeared in blood too. Prediction of ophthalmopathy progression came a median approximately 6.6 months pre-onset.

The TCR was taken from a woman in her thirties with Graves' hyperthyroidism that later progressed to Graves' ophthalmopathy. Input material: blood. The chain has TRBV11-3 and TRBJ2-7, with D perhaps given as TRBD1 or TRBD2 (5 bases each). DNA for the CDR3: TGTGCCAGCAGCTTAGAAGGGACCCGCAGCTCCTACGAGCAGTACTTC. Residues: CASSLEGTRSSYEQYF.